What follows are 21 T cell receptor beta chains derived from one specimen sequenced in a study of Graves' ophthalmopathy and Graves' hyperthyroidism. RNA transcripts served as template for amplifying TCR beta CDR3 sequences. HTBI-primed first-round RT-PCR preceded second-round multiplex PCR. TCRdb reprocessed the multiplex PCR reads via MiXCR and lists one record per CDR3 protein. The repertoire holds over a million distinct CDR3 sequences, with less than 45% as singletons. Sample: peripheral blood or thyroid tissue (not recorded which). The receptors derive from an adult man with Graves' hyperthyroidism.

This clonotype was found many times. The rearrangement links TRBV6-5 to TRBJ1-5; D possibly corresponds to TRBD1 (5 bases). The CDR3 has 14 residues. The V gene lost 6 bases and the J gene lost 6 bases, with 15 bases spanning the gap. Germline V gene lookup returns CDR1 MNHEY and CDR2 SVGAGI. CDR3 sequence: CASSRAGVGQPQHF. In DNA, the CDR3 is TGTGCCAGCAGCAGAGCGGGGGTAGGTCAGCCCCAGCATTTT.

Regarding this clonotype: The missing conserved phenylalanine or tryptophan at the end of this CDR3 makes a read error likely. The chain recombines TRBV10-2 with TRBJ1-1; D may be TRBD1 (5 bases). The CDR3 has 13 amino acids. The germline gives CDR1 WSHSY, CDR2 SAAADI. With 3 bases removed from V and 7 bases from J, the gap between germline ends came to 12 bases. The CDR3 sequence: CASSDHRQIEAFL. DNA for the CDR3: TGCGCCAGCAGTGATCACCGACAGATTGAAGCTTTCCTT.

This clonotype occurred many times. The chain combines TRBV19 with TRBJ2-2, with D possibly being TRBD1 (6 bases). From germline, CDR1 is LNHDA and CDR2 SQIVND (reference sequence). The CDR3 spans 14 residues. The V gene lost 4 bases and the J gene lost 7 bases, with 13 bases spanning the gap. In DNA form, the CDR3 reads TGTGCCAGTAGTAAATCAGGGGTCGGCGGGGAGCTGTTTTTT. It specifies CASSKSGVGGELFF.

Many counts were recorded for this clonotype. The gene calls are TRBV5-4 and TRBJ2-7; 12 nucleotides match TRBD1. Germline loops: CDR1 SGHNT, CDR2 YYREEE (reference sequence). The CDR3 length is 16 residues. Trimming removed 4 bases from V and 4 bases from J; junction bases left unmatched: 9. The CDR3 loop reads CASSPGGGQGAYEQYF. CDR3 nucleotides: TGTGCCAGCAGCCCCGGTGGGGGACAGGGGGCGTACGAGCAGTACTTC.

This clonotype was observed a handful of times. This chain uses TRBV5-5 with TRBJ2-6; D is undetermined. Germline CDR1 reads SGHKS; CDR2 reads YYEKEE (reference sequence). V was clipped by 1 base and J by 1 base, with 18 bases between them. The CDR3 has 19 residues. The CDR3 loop is CASSLWVGLPGSGANVLTF. The CDR3 DNA is TGTGCCAGCAGCTTGTGGGTCGGGCTCCCTGGGTCTGGGGCCAACGTCCTGACTTTC.

The V gene is TRBV10-3, the J gene TRBJ1-2; 9 nucleotides line up with TRBD1. The CDR3 covers 15 residues. V shed 0 bases and J 5 bases; nucleotides not matched to a gene: 4. Per the germline V gene, CDR1 is ENHRY and CDR2 is SYGVKD. CDR3 coding DNA: TGTGCCATCAGTGAGTCGGGACAGGGCCCTTATGGCTACACCTTC. Translated: CAISESGQGPYGYTF.

This clonotype has a handful of counts. This sequence joins TRBV10-3 and TRBJ1-3, with D possibly matching TRBD1 (6 bases). V lost 4 bases, J lost 2 bases, and 15 bases lay in between. The CDR3 contains 16 residues. Germline CDR1 ENHRY, CDR2 SYGVKD. CDR3 amino acids: CAISAHRVIPGNTIYF. The CDR3 DNA follows: TGTGCCATCAGTGCCCACAGGGTAATACCTGGAAACACCATATATTTT.

The chain carries TRBV6-2 or TRBV6-3 and TRBJ2-7, with TRBD1 identical over 10 bases. Germline V lookup: CDR1 MNHEY, CDR2 SVGEGT. V lost 5 bases, J lost 3 bases, and 7 bases stayed unmatched. The length of the CDR3 is 15 residues. Here the CDR3 DNA reads TGTGCCAGCAGTCAATCGGGACAGGGGTTCTACGAGCAGTACTTC. Its translation: CASSQSGQGFYEQYF.

This sequence joins TRBV7-2 and TRBJ1-3; D remains unclear. The CDR3 extends over 15 amino acids. The germline V gene has CDR1 SGHTA and CDR2 FQGNSA. V was trimmed by 1 base and J by 0 bases, leaving 7 bases between them. This chain's CDR3 is CASSLVQPSGNTIYF. The CDR3 bases are TGTGCCAGCAGCTTAGTCCAGCCCTCTGGAAACACCATATATTTT.

This clonotype was recorded many times. This chain joins TRBV9 and TRBJ1-1, with a tentative D call TRBD1 (5 bases). Germline CDR1 is SGDLS and CDR2 is YYNGEE. This CDR3 contains 14 residues. The germline V and J ends were trimmed by 4 bases and 3 bases, with 13 bases remaining between them. For the CDR3, the DNA is TGTGCCAGCAGCCCACTAGAAGGGGACACTGAAGCTTTCTTT. As protein: CASSPLEGDTEAFF.

The V gene is TRBV30, the J gene TRBJ2-5; D is undetermined. CDR3 length: 13 residues. With 4 bases removed from V and 1 base from J, the gap between germline ends came to 10 bases. CDR1 is GTSNPN, CDR2 SVGIG, per germline (reference sequence). CDR3 amino acids: CAWKIQGQETQYF. CDR3 bases: TGTGCCTGGAAAATACAAGGCCAAGAGACCCAGTACTTC. The full variable domain, in which reference TRBV30 and TRBJ2-5 provide the parts outside the CDR3, is SQTIHQWPATLVQPVGSPLSLECTVEGTSNPNLYWYRQAAGRGLQLLFYSVGIGQISSEVPQNLSASRPQDRQFILSSKKLLLSDSGFYLCAWKIQGQETQYFGPGTRLLVL.

The V call is TRBV27, the J call TRBJ2-5, with TRBD2 identical over 9 bases. CDR3 size: 19 residues. V dropped 1 base and J dropped 3; count of bases not matched to a gene: 15. Germline V gene sequence: CDR1 MNHEY, CDR2 SMNVEV (reference sequence). In DNA form, the CDR3 reads TGTGCCAGCAGTTTATTTCGAATTCTCGCGCTAGCGGGAAAAGAGACCCAGTACTTC. Translating it yields CASSLFRILALAGKETQYF.

This clonotype occurred a few times. The gene calls are TRBV3-1 and TRBJ2-2, with D possibly TRBD2 on 6 matching bases. Germline CDR1 and CDR2: LGHDT and YNNKEL (reference sequence). Between the trimmed V and J ends, which lost 2 bases and 1 base, there was a span of 11 bases. The CDR3 has 16 residues. The CDR3 reads CASSQLSGGNTGELFF. The CDR3 nucleotides read TGTGCCAGCAGCCAACTGTCCGGGGGGAACACCGGGGAGCTGTTTTTT.

This clonotype was seen many times. This chain links TRBV11-2 with TRBJ1-3, with TRBD1 matching over 8 bases. Per germline, CDR1 SGHAT and CDR2 FQNNGV. J was trimmed by 3 bases and V by 2 bases; bases with no gene match: 6. The CDR3 spans 16 residues. The CDR3 loop reads CASSLQRTGFGNTIYF. CDR3 nucleotides: TGTGCCAGCAGCTTACAGAGGACAGGGTTTGGAAACACCATATATTTT.

This clonotype occurred many times. The rearrangement joins TRBV10-3 to TRBJ1-4, with 10 bases identical to TRBD1. This CDR3 comprises 18 residues. J lost 7 bases, V lost 2 bases, and 13 bases had no gene match. Germline CDR1 ENHRY, CDR2 SYGVKD. The CDR3 region has the DNA TGTGCCATCAGTGAGGGACAGGGGGTAGTCATCTCACGTGAAAAACTGTTTTTT. The encoded protein is CAISEGQGVVISREKLFF.

In the case of this clonotype: The conserved phenylalanine or tryptophan normally closing the CDR3 is absent here, so this likely arose from a read error. The chain carries TRBV15 and TRBJ1-1; D gene uncertain. CDR1 is LNHNV, CDR2 YYDKDF, per germline (reference sequence). Trimming removed 1 base from V and 2 bases from J, with 5 bases in between. This CDR3 contains 13 residues. The CDR3, as DNA: TGTGCCACCAGCAGAGCACCCAACACTGAAGCTTTCTCT. It is translated as CATSRAPNTEAFS.

The chain carries TRBV12-3 or TRBV12-4 and TRBJ1-1, with D uncertain. The length of the CDR3 is 12 residues. Between the trimmed V and J ends, which lost 5 bases and 5 bases, there was a span of 9 bases. DNA of the CDR3: TGTGCCAGCAGTGCTAGGGAGACTGAAGCTTTCTTT. Translation gives CASSARETEAFF.

A word on this clonotype: This may be a read error: a much more frequent sequence differs by one nucleotide. The V gene is TRBV7-2, the J gene TRBJ2-6; TRBD1 matches at 9 bases. This CDR3 is built from 16 residues. Germline values: CDR1 SGHTA, CDR2 FQGNSA. With 4 bases clipped from V and 3 bases from J, the junction kept 4 bases outside the gene matches. Here the CDR3 reads CASSSWTGVGANVLTF. As DNA, the CDR3 is TGTGCCAGCAGCTCCTGGACAGGGGTTGGGGCCAACGTCCTGACTTTC.

This chain connects TRBV10-3 to TRBJ2-5, with 7 bases lining up with TRBD2. The ends lost 8 bases at V and 4 bases at J; junction bases unmatched: 4. The CDR3 is made up of 12 amino acids. Germline V gene data show CDR1 as ENHRY and CDR2 as SYGVKD. The CDR3 region is CAIGGLRETQYF. The CDR3 coding sequence is TGTGCCATCGGGGGACTAAGAGAGACCCAGTACTTC.

There are many counts of this clonotype. The DNA of the CDR3 is TGTGCCAGTAGTTCCTCCGGGACAAGGAGGCACACTGAAGCTTTCTTT. Amino acids: CASSSSGTRRHTEAFF. The chain links TRBV19 to TRBJ1-1, with D possibly matching TRBD1 (6 bases). Trimming shortened V by 5 bases and J by 3 bases, and 19 bases separated the two germline ends. Germline CDR1 is LNHDA and CDR2 is SQIVND (reference sequence). The CDR3 totals 16 residues.

About this clonotype: As the CDR3 is not closed by the conserved phenylalanine or tryptophan, this likely results from a read error. The DNA is omitted, as the CDR3 cannot be located on it reliably, and the CDR3 follows TCRdb's listing. V and J are TRBV7-8 and TRBJ1-4; the table gives TRBD1 as D, unverified against the DNA. Germline values: CDR1 SGHVS, CDR2 FQNEAQ. The CDR3 length equals 13 residues, ends included. CDR3 sequence: CASSFESRTAPFP.